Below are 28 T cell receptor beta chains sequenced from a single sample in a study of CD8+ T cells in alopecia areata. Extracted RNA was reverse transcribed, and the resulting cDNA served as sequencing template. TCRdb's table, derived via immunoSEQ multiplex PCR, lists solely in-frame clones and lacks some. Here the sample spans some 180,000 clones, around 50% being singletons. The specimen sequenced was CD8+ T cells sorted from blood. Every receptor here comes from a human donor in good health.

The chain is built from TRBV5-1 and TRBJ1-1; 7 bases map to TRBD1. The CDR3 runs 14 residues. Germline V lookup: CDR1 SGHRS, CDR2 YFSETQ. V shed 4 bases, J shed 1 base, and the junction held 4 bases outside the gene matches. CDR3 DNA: TGCGCCAGCAGCCTCGGACAGGAGAACACTGAAGCTTTCTTT. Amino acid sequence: CASSLGQENTEAFF.

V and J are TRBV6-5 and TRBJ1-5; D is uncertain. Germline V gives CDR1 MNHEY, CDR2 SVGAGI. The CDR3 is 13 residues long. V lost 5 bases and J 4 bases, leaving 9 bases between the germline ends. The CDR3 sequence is CASSPSENQPQHF. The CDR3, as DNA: TGTGCCAGCAGTCCCTCAGAAAATCAGCCCCAGCATTTT.

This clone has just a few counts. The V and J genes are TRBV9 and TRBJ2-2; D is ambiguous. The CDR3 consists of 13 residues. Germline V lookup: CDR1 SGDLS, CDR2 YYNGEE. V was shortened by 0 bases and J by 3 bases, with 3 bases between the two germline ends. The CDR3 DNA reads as TGTGCCAGCAGCGTAGCAGACACCGGGGAGCTGTTTTTT. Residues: CASSVADTGELFF.

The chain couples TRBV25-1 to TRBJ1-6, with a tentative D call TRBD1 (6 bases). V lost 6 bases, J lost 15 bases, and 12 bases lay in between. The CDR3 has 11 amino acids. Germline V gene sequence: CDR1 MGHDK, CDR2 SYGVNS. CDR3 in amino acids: CASSRKGDLHF. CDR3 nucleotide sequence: TGTGCCAGCAGCCGGAAGGGGGACCTCCACTTT.

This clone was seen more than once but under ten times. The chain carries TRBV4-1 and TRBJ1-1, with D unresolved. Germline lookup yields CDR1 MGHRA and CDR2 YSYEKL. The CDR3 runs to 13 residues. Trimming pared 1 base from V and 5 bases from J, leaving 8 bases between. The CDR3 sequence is CASSQVPGTEAFF. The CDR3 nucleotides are TGCGCCAGCAGCCAAGTTCCGGGAACTGAAGCTTTCTTT.

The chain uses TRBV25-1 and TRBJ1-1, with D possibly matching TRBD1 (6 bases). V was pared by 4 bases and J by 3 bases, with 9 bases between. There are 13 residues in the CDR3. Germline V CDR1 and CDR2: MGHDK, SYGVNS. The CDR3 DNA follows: TGTGCCAGCAGTGCAGGGGTCCACACTGAAGCTTTCTTT. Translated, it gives CASSAGVHTEAFF.

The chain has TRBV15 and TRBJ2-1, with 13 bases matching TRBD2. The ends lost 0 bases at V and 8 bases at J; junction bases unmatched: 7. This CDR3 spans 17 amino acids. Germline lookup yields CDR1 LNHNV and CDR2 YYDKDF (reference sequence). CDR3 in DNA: TGTGCCACCAGCAGAGATCCCGGGACTAGCGGGGTAGATGAGCAGTTCTTC. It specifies CATSRDPGTSGVDEQFF.

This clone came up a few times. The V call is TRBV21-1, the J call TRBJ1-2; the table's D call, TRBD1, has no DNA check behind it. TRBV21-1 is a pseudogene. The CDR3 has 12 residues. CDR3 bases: TGTGCCAGCAGCAGGACAGCTAATGGCTACACCTTC. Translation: CASSRTANGYTF.

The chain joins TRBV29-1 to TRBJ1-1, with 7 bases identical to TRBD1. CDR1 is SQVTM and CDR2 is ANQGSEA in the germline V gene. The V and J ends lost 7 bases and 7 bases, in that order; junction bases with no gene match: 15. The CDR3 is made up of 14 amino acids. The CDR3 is CSAEGKTGEVEAFF. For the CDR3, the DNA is TGCAGCGCCGAGGGGAAAACAGGGGAGGTTGAAGCTTTCTTT.

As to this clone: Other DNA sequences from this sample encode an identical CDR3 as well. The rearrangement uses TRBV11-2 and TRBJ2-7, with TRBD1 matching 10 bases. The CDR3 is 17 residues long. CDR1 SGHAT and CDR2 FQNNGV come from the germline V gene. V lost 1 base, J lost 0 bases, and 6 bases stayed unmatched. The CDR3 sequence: CASSLGTGGLSSYEQYF. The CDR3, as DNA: TGTGCCAGCAGCTTAGGGACAGGGGGACTGAGCTCCTACGAGCAGTACTTC.

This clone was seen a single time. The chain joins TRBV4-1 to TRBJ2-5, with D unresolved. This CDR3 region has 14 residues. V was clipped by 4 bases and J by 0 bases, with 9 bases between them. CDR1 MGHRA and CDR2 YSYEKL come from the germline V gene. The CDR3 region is CASSLGPNQETQYF. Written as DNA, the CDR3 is TGCGCCAGCAGCCTAGGGCCGAACCAAGAGACCCAGTACTTC.

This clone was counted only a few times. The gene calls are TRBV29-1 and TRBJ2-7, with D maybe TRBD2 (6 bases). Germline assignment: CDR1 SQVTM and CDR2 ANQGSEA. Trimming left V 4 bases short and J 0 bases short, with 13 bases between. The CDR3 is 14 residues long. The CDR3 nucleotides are TGCAGCGTTGCTGGGCGGGGCCCCTCCTACGAGCAGTACTTC. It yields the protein CSVAGRGPSYEQYF.

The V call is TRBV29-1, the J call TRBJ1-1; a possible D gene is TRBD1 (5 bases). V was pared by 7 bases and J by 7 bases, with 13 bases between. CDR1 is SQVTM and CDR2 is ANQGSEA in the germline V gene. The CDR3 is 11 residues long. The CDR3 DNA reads TGCAGCGCCGCCCGTGGGGGTGAAGCTTTCTTT. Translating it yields CSAARGGEAFF.

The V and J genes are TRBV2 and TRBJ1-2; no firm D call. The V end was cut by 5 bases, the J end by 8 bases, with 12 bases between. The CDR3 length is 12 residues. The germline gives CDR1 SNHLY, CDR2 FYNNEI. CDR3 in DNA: TGTGCCAGCAGTCAGAAGGTTTGGGGCTACACCTTC. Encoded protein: CASSQKVWGYTF.

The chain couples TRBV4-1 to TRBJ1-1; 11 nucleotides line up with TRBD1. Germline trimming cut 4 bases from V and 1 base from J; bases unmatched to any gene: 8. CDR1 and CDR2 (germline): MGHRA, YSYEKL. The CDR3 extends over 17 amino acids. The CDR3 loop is CASSPRPGTGGNTEAFF. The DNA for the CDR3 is TGCGCCAGCAGCCCTCGACCCGGGACAGGGGGGAACACTGAAGCTTTCTTT.

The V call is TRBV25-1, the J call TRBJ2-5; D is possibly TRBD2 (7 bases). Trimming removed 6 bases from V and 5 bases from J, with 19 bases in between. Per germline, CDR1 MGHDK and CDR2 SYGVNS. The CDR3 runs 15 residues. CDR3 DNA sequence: TGTGCCAGCAGCGCGGGAGCTGGGGGCTTTGAGACCCAGTACTTC. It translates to CASSAGAGGFETQYF.

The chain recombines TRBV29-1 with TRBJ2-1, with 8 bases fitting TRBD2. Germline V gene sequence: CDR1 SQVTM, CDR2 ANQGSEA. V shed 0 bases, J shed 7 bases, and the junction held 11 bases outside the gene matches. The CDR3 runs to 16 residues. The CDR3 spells CSVEEWASGQHNEQFF. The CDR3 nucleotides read TGCAGCGTTGAAGAATGGGCTAGCGGGCAACATAATGAGCAGTTCTTC.

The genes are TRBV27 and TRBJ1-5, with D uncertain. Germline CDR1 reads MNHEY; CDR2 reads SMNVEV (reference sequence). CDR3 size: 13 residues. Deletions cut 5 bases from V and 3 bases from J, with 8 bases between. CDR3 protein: CASSLGINQPQHF. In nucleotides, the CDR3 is TGTGCCAGCAGTCTTGGAATCAATCAGCCCCAGCATTTT.

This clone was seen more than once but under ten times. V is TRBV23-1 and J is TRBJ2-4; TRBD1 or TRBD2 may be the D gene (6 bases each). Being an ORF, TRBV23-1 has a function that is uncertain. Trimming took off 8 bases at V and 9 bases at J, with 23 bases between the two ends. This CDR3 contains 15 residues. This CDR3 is CASGRGGRTRGIQYF. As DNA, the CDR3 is TGCGCCAGCGGCCGAGGGGGGCGCACCAGAGGCATTCAGTACTTC.

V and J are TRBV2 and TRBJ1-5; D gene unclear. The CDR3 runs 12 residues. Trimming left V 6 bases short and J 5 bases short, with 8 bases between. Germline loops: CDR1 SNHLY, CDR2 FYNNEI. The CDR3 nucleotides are TGTGCCAGCAGGCTCGGCGATCAGCCCCAGCATTTT. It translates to CASRLGDQPQHF.

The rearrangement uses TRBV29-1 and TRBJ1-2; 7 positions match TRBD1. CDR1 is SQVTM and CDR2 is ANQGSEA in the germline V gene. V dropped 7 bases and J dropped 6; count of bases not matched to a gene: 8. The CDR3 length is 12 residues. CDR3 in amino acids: CSGRQGADGYTF. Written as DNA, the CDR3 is TGCAGCGGAAGACAGGGTGCGGATGGCTACACCTTC.

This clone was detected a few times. For the CDR3, the DNA is TGTGCCAGCAGTGACGGCCTCTCCTACGAGCAGTACTTC. Translated, it gives CASSDGLSYEQYF. The chain employs TRBV28 and TRBJ2-7; the D is unclear. The germline V and J ends were trimmed by 5 bases and 0 bases, with 8 bases remaining between them. The CDR3 consists of 13 residues. Germline V gene lookup returns CDR1 MDHEN and CDR2 SYDVKM.

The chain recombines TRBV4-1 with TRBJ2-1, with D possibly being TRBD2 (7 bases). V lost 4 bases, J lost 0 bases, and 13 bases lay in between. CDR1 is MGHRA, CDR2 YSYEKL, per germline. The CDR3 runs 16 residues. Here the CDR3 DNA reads TGCGCCAGCAGCCCCGAGGGGGGGGCCTCCTACAATGAGCAGTTCTTC. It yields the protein CASSPEGGASYNEQFF.

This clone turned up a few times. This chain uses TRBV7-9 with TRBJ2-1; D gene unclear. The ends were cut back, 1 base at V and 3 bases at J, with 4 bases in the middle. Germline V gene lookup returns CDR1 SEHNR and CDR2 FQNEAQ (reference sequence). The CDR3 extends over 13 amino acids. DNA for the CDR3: TGTGCCAGCAGCTTAGTTAGCTACAATGAGCAGTTCTTC. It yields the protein CASSLVSYNEQFF.

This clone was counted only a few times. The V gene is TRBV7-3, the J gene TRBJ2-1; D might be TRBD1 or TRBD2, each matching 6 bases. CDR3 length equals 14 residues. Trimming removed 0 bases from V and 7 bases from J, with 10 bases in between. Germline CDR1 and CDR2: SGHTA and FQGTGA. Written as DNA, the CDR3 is TGTGCCAGCAGCTTAACCGGGGGCCTTAATGAGCAGTTCTTC. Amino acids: CASSLTGGLNEQFF.

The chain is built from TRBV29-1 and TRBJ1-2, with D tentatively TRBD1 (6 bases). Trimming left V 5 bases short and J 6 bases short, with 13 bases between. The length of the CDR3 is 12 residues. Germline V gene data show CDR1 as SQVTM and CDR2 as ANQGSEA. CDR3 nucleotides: TGCAGCGTTAGGGGGGGCGCGGATGGCTACACCTTC. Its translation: CSVRGGADGYTF.

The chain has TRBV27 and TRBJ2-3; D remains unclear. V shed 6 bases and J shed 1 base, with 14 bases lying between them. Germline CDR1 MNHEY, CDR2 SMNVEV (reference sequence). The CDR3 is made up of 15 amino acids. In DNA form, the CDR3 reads TGTGCCAGCAGGCCTGGGAATGGAGGCACAGATACGCAGTATTTT. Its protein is CASRPGNGGTDTQYF.

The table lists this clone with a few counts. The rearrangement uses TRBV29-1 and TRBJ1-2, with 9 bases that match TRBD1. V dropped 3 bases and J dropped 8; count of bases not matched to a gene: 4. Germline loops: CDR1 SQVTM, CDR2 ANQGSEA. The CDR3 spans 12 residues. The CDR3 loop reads CSVDEQGAGYTF. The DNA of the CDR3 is TGCAGCGTTGATGAACAGGGGGCCGGCTACACCTTC.